This TCR beta chain comes out of a study of beta chain features in type 1 diabetes. Study overall: Across all samples, around 98 million sorted cells were examined.

This clone has only a few counts. What it recognizes is unknown. Isolated RNA was reverse transcribed in full, so expressed TCRB transcripts were sequenced. Assay used: immunoSEQ multiplex PCR; TCRdb lists only in-frame clones, some missing. The table has almost 350,000 clones, about a tenth seen once; the top ten hold about 1%. This CDR3 region has 11 residues. CDR1 and CDR2 from the germline V gene are DFQATT and SNEGSKA (reference sequence). V was cut by 5 bases and J by 7 bases, with 12 bases left in between. CD45RO/CCR7/CD25/CD127/CD95/CD27 sorting isolated CD4+ naive, central memory, regulatory and stem cell-like memory cells. Points from the study as a whole: Significant though moderate, a shortening of TCRB CDR3s appeared in all four CD4+ subsets of Type 1 diabetes patients.

The sequencing sample was made of central memory CD4+ T cells from blood. The TCR sequence derives from a man aged 25 to 40 with type 1 diabetes. The rearrangement uses TRBV20-1 and TRBJ2-7, with D perhaps TRBD1 (6 bases). Here the CDR3 reads CSASERGEQYF. The CDR3 DNA reads TGCAGTGCTTCCGAAAGGGGGGAGCAGTACTTC.